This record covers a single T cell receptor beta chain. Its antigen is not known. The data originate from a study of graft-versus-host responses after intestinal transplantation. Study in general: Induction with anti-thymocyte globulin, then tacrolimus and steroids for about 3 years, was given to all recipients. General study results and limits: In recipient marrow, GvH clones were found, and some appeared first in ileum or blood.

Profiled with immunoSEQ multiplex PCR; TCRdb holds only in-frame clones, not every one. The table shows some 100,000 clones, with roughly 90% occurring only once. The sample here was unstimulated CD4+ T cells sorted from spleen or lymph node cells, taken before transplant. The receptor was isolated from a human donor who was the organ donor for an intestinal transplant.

The CDR3 here is CASRGTEPPYGYTF. In nucleotides, the CDR3 is TGTGCCAGCAGAGGGACAGAGCCTCCCTATGGCTACACCTTC. The chain is built from TRBV6-5 and TRBJ1-2; 7 bases align to TRBD1. V lost 6 bases, J lost 4 bases, and 8 bases stayed unmatched. Germline V gene lookup returns CDR1 MNHEY and CDR2 SVGAGI. This CDR3 contains 14 residues.